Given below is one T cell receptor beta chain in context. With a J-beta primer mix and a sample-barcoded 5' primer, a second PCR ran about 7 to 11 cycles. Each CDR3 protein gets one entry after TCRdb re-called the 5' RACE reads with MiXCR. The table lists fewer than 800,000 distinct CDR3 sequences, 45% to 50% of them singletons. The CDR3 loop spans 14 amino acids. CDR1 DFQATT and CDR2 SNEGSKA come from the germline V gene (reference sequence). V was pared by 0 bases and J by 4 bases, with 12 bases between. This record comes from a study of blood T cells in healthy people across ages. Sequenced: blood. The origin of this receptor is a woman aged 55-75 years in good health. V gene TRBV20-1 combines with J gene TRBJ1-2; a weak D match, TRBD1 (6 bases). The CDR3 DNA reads TGCAGTGCTAGAGATCCTATGACAGGCTATGGCTACACCTTC. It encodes CSARDPMTGYGYTF.